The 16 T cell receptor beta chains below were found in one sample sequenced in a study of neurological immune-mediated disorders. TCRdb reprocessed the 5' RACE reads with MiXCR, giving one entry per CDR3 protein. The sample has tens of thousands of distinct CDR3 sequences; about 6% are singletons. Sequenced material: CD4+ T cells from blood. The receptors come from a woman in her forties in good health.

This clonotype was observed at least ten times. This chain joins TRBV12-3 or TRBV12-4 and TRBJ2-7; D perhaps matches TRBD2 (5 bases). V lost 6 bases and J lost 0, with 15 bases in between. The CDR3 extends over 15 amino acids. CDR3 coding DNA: TGTGCCAGCAGGGCCCGCGGGCCAAGCTCCTACGAGCAGTACTTC. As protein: CASRARGPSSYEQYF.

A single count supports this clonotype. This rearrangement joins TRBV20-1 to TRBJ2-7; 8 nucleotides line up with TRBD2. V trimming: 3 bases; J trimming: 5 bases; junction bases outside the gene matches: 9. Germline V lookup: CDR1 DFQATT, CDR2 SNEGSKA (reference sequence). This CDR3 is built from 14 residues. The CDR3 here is CSASSGRDLDEQYF. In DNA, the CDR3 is TGCAGTGCTAGCTCCGGGAGGGATTTGGACGAGCAGTACTTC.

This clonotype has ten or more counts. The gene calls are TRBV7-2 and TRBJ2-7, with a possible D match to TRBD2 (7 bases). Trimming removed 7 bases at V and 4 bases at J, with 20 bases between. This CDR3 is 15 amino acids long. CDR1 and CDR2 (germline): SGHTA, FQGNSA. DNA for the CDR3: TGTGCCAGCAAATTAGGGGGGGGCGCAGGTTACGAGCAGTACTTC. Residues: CASKLGGGAGYEQYF.

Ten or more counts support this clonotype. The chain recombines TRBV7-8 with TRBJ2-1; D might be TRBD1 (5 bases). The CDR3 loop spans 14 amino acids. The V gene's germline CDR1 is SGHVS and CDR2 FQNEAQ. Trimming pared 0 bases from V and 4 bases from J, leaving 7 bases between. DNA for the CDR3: TGTGCCAGCAGCTTAGCCGCAGGGTACAATGAGCAGTTCTTC. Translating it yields CASSLAAGYNEQFF.

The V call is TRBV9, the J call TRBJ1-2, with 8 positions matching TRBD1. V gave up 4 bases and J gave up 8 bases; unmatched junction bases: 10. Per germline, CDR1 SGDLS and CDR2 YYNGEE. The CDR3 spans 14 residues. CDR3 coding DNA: TGTGCCAGCAGCCCCCGGACAGGGATATCCGGCTACACCTTC. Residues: CASSPRTGISGYTF.

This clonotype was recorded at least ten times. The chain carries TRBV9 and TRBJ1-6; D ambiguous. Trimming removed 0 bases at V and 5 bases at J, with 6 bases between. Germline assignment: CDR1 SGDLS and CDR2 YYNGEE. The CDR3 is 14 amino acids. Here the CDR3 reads CASSVGRDNSPLHF. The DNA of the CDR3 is TGTGCCAGCAGCGTAGGGCGGGATAATTCACCCCTCCACTTT.

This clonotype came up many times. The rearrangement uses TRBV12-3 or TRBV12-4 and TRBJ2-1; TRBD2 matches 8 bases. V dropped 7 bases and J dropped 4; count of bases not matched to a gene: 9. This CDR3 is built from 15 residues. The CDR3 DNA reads TGTGCCAGCATCTTAACTAGCGGAGTTTACAATGAGCAGTTCTTC. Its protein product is CASILTSGVYNEQFF.

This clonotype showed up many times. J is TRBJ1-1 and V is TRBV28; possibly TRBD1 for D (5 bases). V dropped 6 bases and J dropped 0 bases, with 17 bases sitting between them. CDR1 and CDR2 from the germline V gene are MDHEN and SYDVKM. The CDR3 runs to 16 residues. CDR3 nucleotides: TGTGCCAGCAGCCCCCGGGGCGAGCTTATGAACACTGAAGCTTTCTTT. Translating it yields CASSPRGELMNTEAFF.

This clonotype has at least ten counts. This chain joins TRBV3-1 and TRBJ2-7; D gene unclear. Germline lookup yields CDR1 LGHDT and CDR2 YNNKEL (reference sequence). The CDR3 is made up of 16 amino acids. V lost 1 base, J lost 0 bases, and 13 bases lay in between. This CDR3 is CASSQVRPTASYEQYF. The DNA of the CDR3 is TGTGCCAGCAGCCAAGTGCGTCCGACGGCCTCCTACGAGCAGTACTTC.

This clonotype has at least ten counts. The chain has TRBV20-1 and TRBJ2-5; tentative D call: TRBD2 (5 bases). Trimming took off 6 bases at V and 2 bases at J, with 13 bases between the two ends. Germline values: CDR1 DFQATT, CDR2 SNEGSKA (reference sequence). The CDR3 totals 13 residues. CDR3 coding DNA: TGCAGTGCCCGATCTGAGCGGCAAGAGACCCAGTACTTC. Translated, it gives CSARSERQETQYF.

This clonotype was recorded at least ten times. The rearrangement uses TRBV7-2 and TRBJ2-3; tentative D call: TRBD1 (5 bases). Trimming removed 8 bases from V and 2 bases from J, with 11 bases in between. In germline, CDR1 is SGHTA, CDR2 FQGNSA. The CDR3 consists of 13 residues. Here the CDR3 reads CASSARDTDTQYF. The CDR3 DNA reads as TGTGCCAGCTCGGCCAGGGACACAGATACGCAGTATTTT.

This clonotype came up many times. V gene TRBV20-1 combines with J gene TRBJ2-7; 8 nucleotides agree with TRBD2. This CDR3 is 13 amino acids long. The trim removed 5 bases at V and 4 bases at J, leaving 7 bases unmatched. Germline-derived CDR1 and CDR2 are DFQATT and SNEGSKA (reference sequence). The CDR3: CSAWREDLYEQYF. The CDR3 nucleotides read TGCAGTGCTTGGCGGGAGGACCTTTACGAGCAGTACTTC.

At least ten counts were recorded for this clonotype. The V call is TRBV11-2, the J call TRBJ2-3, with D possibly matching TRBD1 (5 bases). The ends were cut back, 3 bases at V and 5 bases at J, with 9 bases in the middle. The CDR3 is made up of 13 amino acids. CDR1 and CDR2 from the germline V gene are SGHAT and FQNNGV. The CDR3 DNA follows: TGTGCCAGCAGCTTGGGGCCTAAAGATACGCAGTATTTT. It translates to CASSLGPKDTQYF.

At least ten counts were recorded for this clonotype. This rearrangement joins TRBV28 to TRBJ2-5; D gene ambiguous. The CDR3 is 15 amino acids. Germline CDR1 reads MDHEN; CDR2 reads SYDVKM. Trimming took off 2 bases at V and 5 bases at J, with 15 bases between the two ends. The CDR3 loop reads CASSLKGLLEETQYF. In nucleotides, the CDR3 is TGTGCCAGCAGTTTAAAGGGCCTCCTCGAGGAGACCCAGTACTTC. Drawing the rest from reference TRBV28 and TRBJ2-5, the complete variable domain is DVKVTQSSRYLVKRTGEKVFLECVQDMDHENMFWYRQDPGLGLRLIYFSYDVKMKEKGDIPEGYSVSREKKERFSLILESASTNQTSMYLCASSLKGLLEETQYFGPGTRLLVL.

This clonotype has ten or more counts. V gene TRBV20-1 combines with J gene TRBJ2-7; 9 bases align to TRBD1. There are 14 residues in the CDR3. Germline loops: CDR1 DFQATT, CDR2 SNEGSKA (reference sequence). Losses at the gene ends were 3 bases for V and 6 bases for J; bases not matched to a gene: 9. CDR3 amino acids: CSASPGTGLAEQYF. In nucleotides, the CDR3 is TGCAGTGCTAGCCCCGGGACAGGGTTAGCCGAGCAGTACTTC.

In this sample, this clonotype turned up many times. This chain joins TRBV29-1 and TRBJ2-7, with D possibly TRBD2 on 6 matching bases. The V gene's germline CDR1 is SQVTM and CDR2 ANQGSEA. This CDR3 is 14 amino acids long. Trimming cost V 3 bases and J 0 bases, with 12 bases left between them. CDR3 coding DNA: TGCAGCGTTGAGGGGGAGGCGGGCTCCTACGAGCAGTACTTC. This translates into CSVEGEAGSYEQYF.